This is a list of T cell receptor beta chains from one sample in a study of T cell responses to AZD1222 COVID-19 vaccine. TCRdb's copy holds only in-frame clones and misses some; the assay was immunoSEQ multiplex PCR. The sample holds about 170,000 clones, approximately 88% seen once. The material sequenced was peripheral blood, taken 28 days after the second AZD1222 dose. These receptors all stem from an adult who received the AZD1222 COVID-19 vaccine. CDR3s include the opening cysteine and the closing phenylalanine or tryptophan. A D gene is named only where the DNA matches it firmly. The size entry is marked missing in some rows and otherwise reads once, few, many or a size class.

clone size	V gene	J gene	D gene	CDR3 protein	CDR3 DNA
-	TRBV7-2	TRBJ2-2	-	CASSTKQGGSTGELFF	TGTGCCAGCAGCACCAAACAGGGGGGGAGCACCGGGGAGCTGTTTTTT
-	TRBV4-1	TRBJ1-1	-	CASTQNKILNTEAFF	TGCGCCAGCACCCAGAATAAGATTTTGAACACTGAAGCTTTCTTT
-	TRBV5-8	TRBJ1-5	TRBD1	CASSQGTGPIYSNQPQHF	TGTGCCAGCAGCCAAGGGACAGGGCCCATCTATAGCAATCAGCCCCAGCATTTT
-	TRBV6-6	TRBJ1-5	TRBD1	CASSVDRGRGPQHF	TGTGCCAGCAGTGTCGACAGGGGAAGAGGGCCCCAGCATTTT
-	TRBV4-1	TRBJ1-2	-	CASSYTPGGNYGYTF	TGCGCCAGCAGCTACACCCCGGGGGGCAACTATGGCTACACCTTC
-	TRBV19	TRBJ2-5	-	CASSIYRDQQTQYF	TGTGCCAGTAGTATCTACCGGGACCAACAGACCCAGTACTTC
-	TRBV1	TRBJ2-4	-	CTSSRGLAGVLAKNIQYF	TGCACCAGCAGCCGGGGACTAGCGGGGGTCCTAGCCAAAAACATTCAGTACTTC
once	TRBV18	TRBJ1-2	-	CASSPGTAYGYTF	TGTGCCAGCTCCCCCGGGACGGCCTATGGCTACACCTTC
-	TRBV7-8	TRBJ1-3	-	CASSANTGNSGNTIYF	TGTGCCAGCAGCGCTAACACAGGGAACTCTGGAAACACCATATATTTT
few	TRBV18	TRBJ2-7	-	CASSPDGPYEQYF	TGTGCCAGCTCGCCAGACGGCCCCTACGAGCAGTACTTC
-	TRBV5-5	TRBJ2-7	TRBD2	CASSLAGSGGQVWNF	TGTGCCAGCAGCTTGGCCGGTAGCGGGGGGCAGGTTTGGAACTTC
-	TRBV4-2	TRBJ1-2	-	CASSPQPGAKGDGYTF	TGTGCCAGCAGCCCTCAGCCCGGGGCTAAGGGAGATGGCTACACCTTC
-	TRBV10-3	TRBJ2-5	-	CAIGSEGHGTQYF	TGTGCCATCGGGAGCGAAGGGCACGGGACCCAGTACTTC
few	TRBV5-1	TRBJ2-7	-	CASSLDRAYEQYF	TGCGCCAGCAGCTTGGACAGGGCCTACGAGCAGTACTTC
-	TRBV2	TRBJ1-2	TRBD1	CASSERDRANYGYTF	TGTGCCAGCAGTGAACGGGACAGGGCCAACTATGGCTACACCTTC
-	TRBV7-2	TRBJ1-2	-	CASSLPGFDNTF	TGTGCCAGCAGCTTACCAGGGTTTGATAACACCTTC
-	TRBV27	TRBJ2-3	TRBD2	CASSLSTSGGDTQYF	TGTGCCAGCAGTTTATCTACTAGCGGGGGAGATACGCAGTATTTT
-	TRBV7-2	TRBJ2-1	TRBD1	CASSFTSDRGRNEQFF	TGTGCCAGCAGCTTCACCTCGGACAGGGGTCGGAATGAGCAGTTCTTC
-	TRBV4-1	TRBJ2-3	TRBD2	CASSPTGGGHRDTQYF	TGCGCCAGCAGCCCCACGGGGGGGGGCCACCGGGATACGCAGTATTTT
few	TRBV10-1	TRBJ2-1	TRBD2	CASSETLAGSTYNEQFF	TGCGCCAGCAGTGAGACACTAGCGGGGTCCACCTACAATGAGCAGTTCTTC
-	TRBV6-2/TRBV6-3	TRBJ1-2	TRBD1	CASSYSTGGDYGYTF	TGTGCCAGCAGTTACTCGACAGGGGGGGACTATGGCTACACCTTC
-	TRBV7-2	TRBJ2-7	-	CASSLAVVGEQYF	TGTGCCAGCAGCTTAGCGGTGGTCGGCGAGCAGTACTTC
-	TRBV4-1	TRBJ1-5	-	CASSQEGGRYLSNQPQHF	TGCGCCAGCAGCCAAGAAGGAGGCAGGTACTTGAGCAATCAGCCCCAGCATTTT
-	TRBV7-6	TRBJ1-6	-	CASSLRSSYNSPLHF	TGTGCCAGCAGCTTGAGGAGCTCCTATAATTCACCCCTCCACTTT
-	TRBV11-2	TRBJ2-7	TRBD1	CASSLGRGLPLEQYF	TGTGCCAGCAGCTTAGGCAGGGGGCTTCCTCTGGAGCAGTACTTC
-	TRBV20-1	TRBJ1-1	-	CSAIQVTEAFF	TGCAGTGCGATACAGGTCACTGAAGCTTTCTTT
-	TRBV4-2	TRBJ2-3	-	CASSGGRDSDTQYF	TGTGCCAGCAGCGGCGGGCGGGATAGTGATACGCAGTATTTT
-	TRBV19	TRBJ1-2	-	CASSTVGVGYTF	TGTGCCAGTAGCACCGTAGGAGTGGGCTACACCTTC
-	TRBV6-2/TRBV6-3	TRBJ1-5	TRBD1	CASSHGTGGQPQHF	TGTGCCAGCAGCCACGGGACAGGGGGTCAGCCCCAGCATTTT